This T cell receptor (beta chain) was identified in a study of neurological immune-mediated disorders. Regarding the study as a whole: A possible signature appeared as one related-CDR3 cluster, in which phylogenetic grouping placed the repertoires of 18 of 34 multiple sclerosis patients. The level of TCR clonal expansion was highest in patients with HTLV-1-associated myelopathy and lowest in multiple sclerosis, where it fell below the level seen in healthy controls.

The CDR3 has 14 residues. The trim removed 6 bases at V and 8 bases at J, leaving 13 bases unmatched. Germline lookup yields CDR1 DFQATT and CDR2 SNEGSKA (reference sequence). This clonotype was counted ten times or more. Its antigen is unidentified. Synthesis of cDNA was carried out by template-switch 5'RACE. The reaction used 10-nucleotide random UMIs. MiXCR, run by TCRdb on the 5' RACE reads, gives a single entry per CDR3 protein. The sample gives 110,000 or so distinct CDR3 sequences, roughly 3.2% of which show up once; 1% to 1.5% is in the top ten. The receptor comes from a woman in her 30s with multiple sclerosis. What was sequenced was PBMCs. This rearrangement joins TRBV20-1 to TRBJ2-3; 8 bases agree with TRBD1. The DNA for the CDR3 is TGCAGTGCCTCAAGGACAGGGCGGAATCGTACGCAGTATTTT. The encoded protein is CSASRTGRNRTQYF.